The TCR beta chain under discussion was sequenced for a study of T cells in Graves' hyperthyroidism and ophthalmopathy. Study-level points and caveats: Patients with ophthalmopathy were separated from those with stable hyperthyroidism by a 13 V-J model. A median about 6.5 months before onset, the model predicted ophthalmopathy.

In regard to this clonotype: Its target is not known.

Diagnosis rested on symptoms, serum thyroxine and TRAb, thyroid ultrasound, and orbital computed tomography. Authors of the study amplified TCR beta CDR3 regions from RNA transcripts. The HTBI primer set drove a first-round RT-PCR of the TCR CDR3. Each CDR3 protein gets one entry after TCRdb re-called the multiplex PCR reads with MiXCR. This sample has fewer than 650,000 distinct CDR3 sequences; 46% occur once, and the top ten carry 44%. This CDR3 region has 14 residues. The V gene end was trimmed by 1 base and the J gene end by 6 bases; junction bases not matched to a gene: 7. The germline CDR1 and CDR2 sequences are DFQATT and SNEGSKA (reference sequence).

The sequenced material came from peripheral blood or thyroid tissue (not recorded which). The rearrangement joins TRBV20-1 to TRBJ2-3, with 7 bases identical to TRBD2. The source of this sequence is an adult woman with Graves' disease, either hyperthyroidism or ophthalmopathy (not recorded which). Here the CDR3 DNA reads TGCAGTGCTAGAGTTTCCGGGGGAGGGGATACGCAGTATTTT. Translating it yields CSARVSGGGDTQYF.